The present T cell receptor beta chain was sequenced within a study of chemoradiotherapy in HPV16-positive cancers. Study context: Candidate HPV-specific T-cell clones and common TCR motifs came from functional assays in two HPV16-positive patients. Notes on the study in general: Candidate HPV-specific clones and E7-related TCR motifs grew in tumor during treatment. The functional HPV-specific definition rests on just a couple of HPV16-positive patients.

Measured with immunoSEQ multiplex PCR; TCRdb has only the in-frame clones, and not every one. The sample records tens of thousands of clones, over 90% being singletons. The CDR3 contains 14 residues. V lost 7 bases to trimming and J lost 0 bases, with 12 bases between them. Germline CDR1 and CDR2: MDHEN and SYDVKM. Repeated repertoire sampling spanned the course of chemoradiotherapy. With respect to this clone: Its target is unknown.

The chain has TRBV28 and TRBJ1-2; no reliable D call. This sequence was found in a human donor with HPV-associated anogenital cancer. The specimen was blood, collected from a patient who underwent chemoradiotherapy. CDR3 in amino acids: CASTQGSANYGYTF. CDR3 coding DNA: TGTGCCAGCACCCAAGGGTCGGCTAACTATGGCTACACCTTC.